This TCR beta chain was recorded in a study of beta chain features in type 1 diabetes (dated 2018 in TCRdb). Study-wide context: Mean age, gender distribution, total cell number and subset yield did not differ between patients and healthy donors. Naive and central memory subsets were obtained from all 30 or so donors, but regulatory and stem cell-like memory subsets were isolated from only 8 patients and about 8 healthy donors. In the study, recently diagnosed type 1 diabetes patients and matched healthy donors were compared on the TCRB repertoires of their sorted circulating CD4+ T cell subsets. A total of 107,917,701 sorted cells were examined across all samples, and RNA yield correlated strongly with the number of cells per subset.

A single peripheral blood draw of about 116 mL on average was collected from each donor into heparinised tubes. A BD FACSAria II was used to sort naive, central memory, regulatory and stem cell-like memory CD4+ T cells with a panel that included CD45RO, CCR7, CD25, CD127, CD95 and CD27. Every sorted population had a purity above 98%. PBMCs were isolated immediately by Lymphoprep density gradient centrifugation and stained directly without culture. Samples were stained and sorted in pairs, with one healthy donor and one patient per experiment, so that batch effects were minimized. As for this clone: There is no known antigen for this receptor. No per-base quality is available; no much larger clone lies one base away.

The entire amount of isolated RNA was reverse transcribed using the High Capacity cDNA Reverse Transcription Kit, so the sequenced TCRB transcripts were expressed ones. Deep immunoSEQ sequencing was applied to naive, central memory and regulatory T cell samples, giving an average of about 3.4 million total reads per sample. After sorted cells were lysed in RLT buffer, RNA was extracted with DNase-treated RNeasy Micro or Mini kits, with the choice depending on cell number. To prevent cross-contamination, each cell subset was processed individually, whereas patient and healthy donor samples were processed jointly. Using the immunoSEQ multiplex PCR, TCRB sequences were amplified from cDNA into 87-bp fragments spanning the CDR3 region. The amplicons were sequenced using the Illumina HiSeq platform. The authors processed their data as follows. PCR bias was corrected computationally using synthetic template baselines, and reads within Hamming distance 2 were collapsed, with unmergeable singletons discarded. Reads were aligned to IMGT to assign V, D and J genes, CDR3 length, and insertions or deletions at six rearrangement sites. Within each subset, clonotype counts were normalized to sorted cell number, after which true diversity and Gini coefficients were computed with the tcR R package. The overlap coefficient, calculated on TCRB nucleotide sequences, was used to quantify repertoire sharing. Out-of-frame TCRB sequences from naive cells were analyzed as a proxy for the pre-selection repertoire. Imported from immuneACCESS, the table was reduced by TCRdb to in-frame sequences with V and J called. These copies leave out some clones; in studies compared against another copy, an unresolved V gene accounts for under half, and the cause of the remainder is not known. D and trimming come from the DNA, and the V and J calls and clone size come from that table. In all, the sample holds 680,000 or so clones, and 10% to 15% of those were seen once. The ten largest clones capture 0.022% of the sample.

Overall study results and their limits: Naive, central memory and regulatory TCRB repertoires appeared more similar among patients than among healthy donors. PCR may preferentially amplify shorter templates, but because patient and control samples were amplified and corrected together, any resulting skew would affect both groups equally. Because cDNA was sequenced instead of genomic DNA, activated cells with high expression could be over-represented, although the groups did not differ in activation or CD3 levels. Patients with type 1 diabetes made fewer insertions and deleted more nucleotides at VDJ recombination sites, implying thymic rearrangement abnormalities. Because the HLA sub-analyses included only small numbers of individuals, any influence of HLA type on TCRB rearrangement was left unresolved. A moderate but significant shortening of TCRB CDR3 length was observed in type 1 diabetes patients in all four CD4+ subsets.

This TCR was recovered from a young man with type 1 diabetes. The sequenced sample consisted of naive CD4+ T cells from blood. The cell subset or site label, as the study defines it: true naive CD4+ T cells.

DNA sequence: TGTGCCAGCAGCCCGACAGGCAGGGCCTACAATGAGCAGTTCTTC. It is translated as CASSPTGRAYNEQFF. This chain joins TRBV7-9 to TRBJ2-1, with a tentative D gene TRBD1 over 6 matching bases. The CDR3 contains 15 residues, cysteine and phenylalanine counted. Only the CDR3 portion is preserved as DNA: 45 bases, with reading frame beginning at the first base. The germline V gene encodes CDR1 SEHNR and CDR2 FQNEAQ (reference sequence). At the junction V is shortened by 5 bases and J by 2 bases, with 13 bases in between. Reference TRBV7-9 and TRBJ2-1 genes cover what lies past the CDR3, so the full variable domain is DTGVSQNPRHKITKRGQNVTFRCDPISEHNRLYWYRQTLGQGPEFLTYFQNEAQLEKSRLLSDRFSAERPKGSFSTLEIQRTEQGDSAMYLCASSPTGRAYNEQFFGPGTRLTVL.